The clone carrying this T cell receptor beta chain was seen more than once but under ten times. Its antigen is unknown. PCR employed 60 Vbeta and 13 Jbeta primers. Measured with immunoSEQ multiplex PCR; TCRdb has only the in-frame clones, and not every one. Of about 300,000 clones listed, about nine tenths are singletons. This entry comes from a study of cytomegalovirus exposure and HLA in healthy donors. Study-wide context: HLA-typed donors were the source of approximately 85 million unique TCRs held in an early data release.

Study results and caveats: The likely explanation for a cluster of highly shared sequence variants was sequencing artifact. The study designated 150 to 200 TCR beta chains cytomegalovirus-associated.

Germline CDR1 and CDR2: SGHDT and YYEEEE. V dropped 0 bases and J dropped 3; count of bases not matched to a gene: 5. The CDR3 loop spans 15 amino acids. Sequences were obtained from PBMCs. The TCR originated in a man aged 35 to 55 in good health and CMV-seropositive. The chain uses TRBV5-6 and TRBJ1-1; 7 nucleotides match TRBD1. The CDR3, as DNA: TGTGCCAGCAGCTTGGCGCAGGGGGAGTACACTGAAGCTTTCTTT. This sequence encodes CASSLAQGEYTEAFF.